Below are 7 T cell receptor beta chains sequenced from a single sample in a study of T cell changes during pregnancy in multiple sclerosis. The method was immunoSEQ multiplex PCR; TCRdb's version includes in-frame clones alone and lacks a portion of them. The table lists some 100,000 clones, 94% of them singletons. The sequencing used peripheral blood, collected before pregnancy. These receptors originate from a female donor with multiple sclerosis, enrolled in a pregnancy study.

The chain is built from TRBV7-2 and TRBJ2-7; perhaps TRBD2 as D (5 bases). The germline V gene has CDR1 SGHTA and CDR2 FQGNSA. Between the trimmed V and J ends, which lost 5 bases and 4 bases, there was a span of 12 bases. This CDR3 comprises 13 residues. In DNA, the CDR3 is TGTGCCAGCAGCCCCTCCAGCGGATACGAGCAGTACTTC. This encodes CASSPSSGYEQYF.

CDR3 in amino acids: CASSRLAENTGELFF. As DNA, the CDR3 is TGTGCCAGCAGTCGACTAGCGGAGAACACCGGGGAGCTGTTTTTT. The J gene is TRBJ2-2, the V gene TRBV6-5; 9 bases agree with TRBD2. Trimming cost V 5 bases and J 1 base; bases outside gene matches: 2. The CDR3 is made up of 15 amino acids. Per germline, CDR1 MNHEY and CDR2 SVGAGI.

The chain links TRBV28 to TRBJ1-1, with 8 nucleotides matching TRBD1. CDR3 length: 17 residues. Germline trimming cut 3 bases from V and 3 bases from J; bases unmatched to any gene: 12. Germline V CDR1 and CDR2: MDHEN, SYDVKM. CDR3 protein: CASSFLNLRQGYTEAFF. CDR3 DNA: TGTGCCAGCAGTTTCCTCAACCTGAGACAGGGGTACACTGAAGCTTTCTTT. The full variable domain, with the rest looked up from reference TRBV28 and TRBJ1-1, is DVKVTQSSRYLVKRTGEKVFLECVQDMDHENMFWYRQDPGLGLRLIYFSYDVKMKEKGDIPEGYSVSREKKERFSLILESASTNQTSMYLCASSFLNLRQGYTEAFFGQGTRLTVV.

V gene TRBV18 combines with J gene TRBJ2-5; 9 bases are a match to TRBD2. Germline V lookup: CDR1 KGHSH, CDR2 LQKENI. The CDR3 totals 19 residues. The J segment lost 1 base and the V segment lost 3 bases, leaving 15 bases of the junction unmatched. CDR3 residues: CASSPDRKISGSPQETQYF. CDR3 nucleotide sequence: TGTGCCAGCTCACCGGATCGAAAGATTAGCGGGAGTCCCCAAGAGACCCAGTACTTC.

The rearrangement joins TRBV6-5 to TRBJ2-1; the D gene is possibly TRBD2 (7 bases). Trimming removed 8 bases at V and 7 bases at J, with 9 bases between. This CDR3 contains 11 residues. CDR1 and CDR2 from the germline V gene are MNHEY and SVGAGI. The CDR3 spells CASGRGNEQFF. CDR3 nucleotide sequence: TGTGCCAGCGGGAGGGGGAATGAGCAGTTCTTC.

The J gene is TRBJ1-2, the V gene TRBV28, with TRBD1 identical over 8 bases. The CDR3 sequence is 14 residues long. J was trimmed by 5 bases and V by 6 bases; bases with no gene match: 8. Germline-derived CDR1 and CDR2 are MDHEN and SYDVKM. DNA for the CDR3: TGTGCCAGCAGCCCATCGGACAGGGCTTATGGCTACACCTTC. Encoded protein: CASSPSDRAYGYTF.

This rearrangement joins TRBV6-1 to TRBJ2-1; D not certain. The CDR3 consists of 11 residues. Trimming removed 6 bases from V and 7 bases from J, with 7 bases in between. Germline lookup yields CDR1 MNHNS and CDR2 SASEGT. This chain's CDR3 is CASRSLNEQFF. For the CDR3, the DNA is TGTGCCAGCAGGTCCCTAAATGAGCAGTTCTTC.